This passage covers 2 T cell receptor beta chains from one sample sequenced in a study of T cells in Graves' hyperthyroidism and ophthalmopathy. Amplification of TCR beta CDR3 regions used RNA as the template. A first-round RT-PCR of the TCR CDR3 used the HTBI primer set. Each CDR3 protein is one row after TCRdb ran MiXCR on the multiplex PCR reads. The sample records hundreds of thousands of distinct CDR3 sequences, around 15% being singletons. Sequencing used blood. These receptors all come from a woman in her thirties or forties with Graves' ophthalmopathy.

In this sample, this clonotype turned up many times. The genes are TRBV19 and TRBJ2-4; no clear D. V was trimmed by 5 bases and J by 2 bases, leaving 7 bases between them. There are 13 residues in the CDR3. Germline lookup yields CDR1 LNHDA and CDR2 SQIVND (reference sequence). CDR3 DNA sequence: TGTGCCAGTAGTTCCGGACCCAAAAACATTCAGTACTTC. This encodes CASSSGPKNIQYF. The variable domain in full, with the rest retrieved from reference TRBV19 and TRBJ2-4, is DGGITQSPKYLFRKEGQNVTLSCEQNLNHDAMYWYRQDPGQGLRLIYYSQIVNDFQKGDIAEGYSVSREKKESFPLTVTSAQKNPTAFYLCASSSGPKNIQYFGAGTRLSVL.

This clonotype was recorded at least ten times. The chain links TRBV6-5 to TRBJ2-7; 8 nucleotides align to TRBD1. Germline assignment: CDR1 MNHEY and CDR2 SVGAGI. With V trimmed by 2 bases and J by 1 base, 4 bases remained unmatched. The CDR3 runs 15 residues. DNA for the CDR3: TGTGCCAGCAGTTACGGACAGGGAATATCCTACGAGCAGTACTTC. It codes for CASSYGQGISYEQYF.